This passage covers 10 T cell receptor beta chains from one sample sequenced in a study of T cells in localized non-small cell lung cancer. Only in-frame clones appear in the TCRdb table, and some are missing; sequencing was by immunoSEQ multiplex PCR. Of about 10,000 clones detected, approximately 85% appear once; the ten largest clones hold over 6.5%. Sequences were derived from peripheral blood, sampled before any cancer treatment. These receptors originate from a male donor aged 60 or over with stage III lung adenocarcinoma.

The chain combines TRBV11-2 with TRBJ2-3, with 11 bases matching TRBD2. The CDR3 is 13 residues long. Unmatched junction bases numbered 8, after V lost 5 bases and J lost 13 bases. The germline gives CDR1 SGHAT, CDR2 FQNNGV. The CDR3 DNA is TGTGCCAGCAGCCCAATAGCGGGGGGGCGGGAGTATTTT. As protein: CASSPIAGGREYF. Full variable domain (missing parts from reference TRBV11-2 and TRBJ2-3): EAGVAQSPRYKIIEKRQSVAFWCNPISGHATLYWYQQILGQGPKLLIQFQNNGVVDDSQLPKDRFSAERLKGVDSTLKIQPAKLEDSAVYLCASSPIAGGREYFGPGTRLTVL.

V gene TRBV6-5 combines with J gene TRBJ2-7, with 8 bases aligning to TRBD2. CDR3 size: 14 residues. V lost 8 bases, J lost 4 bases, and 10 bases stayed unmatched. The germline V gene encodes CDR1 MNHEY and CDR2 SVGAGI. CDR3 residues: CASLPAGAVYEQYF. DNA for the CDR3: TGTGCCAGCCTCCCAGCGGGAGCAGTGTACGAGCAGTACTTC.

V and J are TRBV7-6 and TRBJ1-5; 10 bases line up with TRBD1. Per germline, CDR1 SGHVS and CDR2 FNYEAQ. The ends lost 5 bases at V and 7 bases at J; junction bases unmatched: 11. The length of the CDR3 is 16 residues. The CDR3 DNA is TGTGCCAGCAGCGCAGACAGGGGGCGCGAGGGGCAGCCCCAGCATTTT. Translated, it gives CASSADRGREGQPQHF. The complete variable domain, with remaining parts taken from reference TRBV7-6 and TRBJ1-5, reads GAGVSQSPRYKVTKRGQDVALRCDPISGHVSLYWYRQALGQGPEFLTYFNYEAQQDKSGLPNDRFSAERPEGSISTLTIQRTEQRDSAMYRCASSADRGREGQPQHFGDGTRLSIL.

The rearrangement joins TRBV19 to TRBJ1-1; D may be TRBD1 (5 bases). There are 13 residues in the CDR3. Trimming took off 5 bases at V and 4 bases at J, with 11 bases between the two ends. From germline, CDR1 is LNHDA and CDR2 SQIVND (reference sequence). Here the CDR3 DNA reads TGTGCCAGTAGTTCCTATAGGGGCACTGAAGCTTTCTTT. Translated: CASSSYRGTEAFF.

The chain is built from TRBV7-2 and TRBJ2-1; D not certain. CDR3 length: 14 amino acids. With 5 bases removed from V and 7 bases from J, the gap between germline ends came to 15 bases. CDR1 and CDR2 (germline): SGHTA, FQGNSA. The CDR3 is CASSPGGSGNEQFF. The CDR3 DNA follows: TGTGCCAGCAGCCCTGGCGGTTCGGGTAATGAGCAGTTCTTC.

The chain recombines TRBV19 with TRBJ1-1, with D tentatively TRBD1 (6 bases). Trimming cost V 3 bases and J 6 bases, with 17 bases left between them. This CDR3 contains 15 residues. Looked up from germline, CDR1 is LNHDA and CDR2 is SQIVND (reference sequence). CDR3 sequence (DNA): TGTGCCAGTAGTATGTTTGGACAGAGGGAGGCTGAAGCTTTCTTT. This sequence encodes CASSMFGQREAEAFF.

The V call is TRBV7-2, the J call TRBJ2-6, with D perhaps given as TRBD1 or TRBD2 (6 bases each). The germline V gene encodes CDR1 SGHTA and CDR2 FQGNSA. The CDR3 loop spans 15 amino acids. V was trimmed by 4 bases and J by 3 bases, leaving 10 bases between them. As DNA, the CDR3 is TGTGCCAGCAGCTCGAAGGGGGGTGGGGCCAACGTCCTGACTTTC. Amino acids: CASSSKGGGANVLTF.

The rearrangement links TRBV4-3 to TRBJ1-4; no clear D. Germline loops: CDR1 LGHNA, CDR2 YSLEER. Deletions cut 0 bases from V and 8 bases from J, with 19 bases between. The CDR3 spans 17 residues. Here the CDR3 reads CASSQDADAYLWEKLFF. The CDR3, as DNA: TGCGCCAGCAGCCAAGATGCGGACGCCTACCTTTGGGAAAAACTGTTTTTT.

This chain uses TRBV4-3 with TRBJ2-7; D may match TRBD1 or TRBD2 (6 bases each). Germline V gene sequence: CDR1 LGHNA, CDR2 YSLEER. This CDR3 comprises 17 residues. Trimming removed 4 bases at V and 7 bases at J, with 26 bases between. In DNA form, the CDR3 reads TGCGCCAGCAGCCCCAACAGGGACTTGTTGACTGAGGGTGAGCAGTACTTC. As protein: CASSPNRDLLTEGEQYF.

In its sample, this clone was seen once. Here the CDR3 DNA reads TGTGCCAGCAGCTTGGCGGCTAGCGGAGCGAACACCGGGGAGCTGTTTTTT. Its translation is CASSLAASGANTGELFF. The chain recombines TRBV5-4 with TRBJ2-2; the match to TRBD2 covers 7 bases. The length of the CDR3 is 17 residues. V lost 0 bases to trimming and J lost 0 bases; unmatched junction nucleotides: 5. Germline lookup yields CDR1 SGHNT and CDR2 YYREEE (reference sequence).